These 26 T cell receptor beta chains were sequenced from one sample in a study of shared clonotypes between healthy human individuals. The repertoire was sequenced with immunoSEQ multiplex PCR; TCRdb's copy has only in-frame clones and lacks some. Of millions of clones in the sample, 90% to 95% were seen once. The specimen sequenced was naive CD4+ T cells sorted from blood. The sample's subset: CD45RA+ positively selected. The source of these receptors is a man aged 18 to 29 in good health.

Comment on this clone: This sample also contains other DNA sequences that code for the same CDR3. The chain recombines TRBV10-1 with TRBJ2-7; 8 bases fit TRBD1. This CDR3 has 15 residues. CDR1 is WNHNN and CDR2 is SYGVQD in the germline V gene (reference sequence). Trimming removed 3 bases from V and 2 bases from J; junction bases left unmatched: 6. The chain's CDR3 is CASSDSGTGTYEQYF. The CDR3 DNA reads as TGCGCCAGCAGTGATTCCGGGACAGGAACCTACGAGCAGTACTTC.

The chain combines TRBV19 with TRBJ1-6; TRBD1 is a possible D gene (5 bases). The CDR3 loop spans 13 amino acids. The V and J ends lost 7 bases and 9 bases respectively, with 13 bases between them. Germline assignment: CDR1 LNHDA and CDR2 SQIVND (reference sequence). The chain's CDR3 is CASNRGIGSPLHF. The CDR3 bases are TGTGCCAGTAATAGGGGCATTGGTTCACCCCTCCACTTT.

CDR3 protein: CASSSQIQPGTQYF. The CDR3 DNA is TGCGCCAGCAGCTCTCAGATTCAACCAGGTACGCAGTATTTT. The chain uses TRBV5-1 and TRBJ2-3; the D is unclear. The germline V and J ends were trimmed by 3 bases and 8 bases, with 16 bases remaining between them. Per the germline V gene, CDR1 is SGHRS and CDR2 is YFSETQ. The CDR3 extends over 14 amino acids.

This rearrangement joins TRBV19 to TRBJ1-2; maybe TRBD1 (6 bases). This CDR3 is 15 amino acids long. Trimming left V 5 bases short and J 4 bases short, with 17 bases between. Germline V lookup: CDR1 LNHDA, CDR2 SQIVND (reference sequence). The CDR3 region has the DNA TGTGCCAGTAGTGCCCGACAGGAAATCATCTATGGCTACACCTTC. Amino acids: CASSARQEIIYGYTF.

The rearrangement links TRBV28 to TRBJ1-4, with TRBD1 as a possible D gene (6 bases). This CDR3 is built from 14 residues. Germline V CDR1 and CDR2: MDHEN, SYDVKM. V was cut by 6 bases and J by 7 bases, with 15 bases left in between. CDR3 loop: CASRTQGLGEKLFF. The CDR3 bases are TGTGCCAGCAGAACACAGGGACTAGGTGAAAAACTGTTTTTT.

The rearrangement joins TRBV11-2 to TRBJ2-1; 9 bases are shared with TRBD2. This CDR3 has 15 residues. V was pared by 5 bases and J by 2 bases, with 4 bases of the junction left unmatched. CDR1 and CDR2 from the germline V gene are SGHAT and FQNNGV. CDR3 protein: CASSQTSGTYNEQFF. CDR3 in DNA: TGTGCCAGCAGCCAGACTAGCGGAACCTACAATGAGCAGTTCTTC.

The chain combines TRBV5-4 with TRBJ2-3, with D hard to call. The CDR3 contains 13 residues. Germline lookup yields CDR1 SGHNT and CDR2 YYREEE (reference sequence). The V end lost 4 bases, the J end lost 2 bases, and 8 bases lay between the germline ends. CDR3 coding DNA: TGTGCCAGCAGCCCCCCTAACACAGATACGCAGTATTTT. It yields the protein CASSPPNTDTQYF.

This chain links TRBV4-2 with TRBJ2-1, with D possibly being TRBD2 (6 bases). Germline-derived CDR1 and CDR2 are LGHNA and YNFKEQ. V lost 0 bases to trimming and J lost 8 bases, with 14 bases between them. The CDR3 has 15 amino acids. The CDR3 loop reads CASSQERLVMHEQFF. Here the CDR3 DNA reads TGTGCCAGCAGCCAAGAACGACTAGTGATGCATGAGCAGTTCTTC.

The chain has TRBV30 and TRBJ2-5; 9 bases match TRBD1. The V gene end was trimmed by 3 bases and the J gene end by 5 bases; junction bases not matched to a gene: 7. The CDR3 extends over 14 amino acids. Looked up from germline, CDR1 is GTSNPN and CDR2 is SVGIG (reference sequence). The CDR3 here is CAWSHGTGWETQYF. The DNA of the CDR3 is TGTGCCTGGAGCCATGGGACAGGGTGGGAGACCCAGTACTTC.

This clone was recorded only once. The chain has TRBV6-5 and TRBJ2-1; TRBD1 is a possible D gene (5 bases). The CDR3 spans 15 residues. CDR1 is MNHEY and CDR2 is SVGAGI in the germline V gene. Trimming cost V 2 bases and J 4 bases, with 12 bases left between them. CDR3 nucleotides: TGTGCCAGCAGTTACCTCCTCGGACAATACAATGAGCAGTTCTTC. This sequence encodes CASSYLLGQYNEQFF.

The J gene is TRBJ2-7, the V gene TRBV28; D is ambiguous. The CDR3 length is 13 residues. V was cut by 7 bases and J by 2 bases, with 12 bases left in between. Looked up from germline, CDR1 is MDHEN and CDR2 is SYDVKM. This CDR3 is CASMNVGTYEQYF. In DNA form, the CDR3 reads TGTGCCAGCATGAACGTGGGCACCTACGAGCAGTACTTC.

The V gene is TRBV7-2, the J gene TRBJ2-7, with D possibly matching TRBD1 (5 bases). The CDR3 has 13 amino acids. Per the germline V gene, CDR1 is SGHTA and CDR2 is FQGNSA. The V end was cut by 5 bases, the J end by 2 bases, with 10 bases between. For the CDR3, the DNA is TGTGCCAGCAGCCCAGACAGAACCTACGAGCAGTACTTC. Translation gives CASSPDRTYEQYF.

The J gene is TRBJ2-5, the V gene TRBV7-2; 9 nucleotides agree with TRBD2. Germline V gene sequence: CDR1 SGHTA, CDR2 FQGNSA. This CDR3 has 19 residues. Unmatched junction bases numbered 15, after V lost 0 bases and J lost 4 bases. The CDR3 sequence is CASSLAVLSSGRGGETQYF. The CDR3 bases are TGTGCCAGCAGCTTAGCCGTGTTAAGTAGCGGGAGAGGGGGAGAGACCCAGTACTTC.

This clone was counted a single time. Other DNA sequences of this sample code for an identical CDR3. The gene calls are TRBV28 and TRBJ2-7, with D unclear. V dropped 3 bases and J dropped 2 bases, with 5 bases sitting between them. CDR1 and CDR2 (germline): MDHEN, SYDVKM. The CDR3 spans 12 residues. CDR3 nucleotides: TGTGCCAGCAGTTTGGGGACCTACGAGCAGTACTTC. Translating gives CASSLGTYEQYF.

Worth noting for this clone: The same CDR3 arises from other DNA sequences in this sample as well. The rearrangement uses TRBV5-1 and TRBJ1-6; no clear D gene. V lost 1 base and J lost 7, with 9 bases in between. CDR1 is SGHRS, CDR2 YFSETQ, per germline. The CDR3 totals 14 residues. In DNA form, the CDR3 reads TGCGCCAGCAGCTTGACTGGACTCAATTCACCCCTCCACTTT. Residues: CASSLTGLNSPLHF.

The chain couples TRBV5-8 to TRBJ1-1; D is unclear. Trimming left V 1 base short and J 0 bases short, with 4 bases between. CDR1 is SGHTS, CDR2 YDEGEE, per germline. The CDR3 consists of 13 residues. The CDR3 DNA follows: TGTGCCAGCAGCTTGAGCCTGAACACTGAAGCTTTCTTT. It is translated as CASSLSLNTEAFF. The full variable domain, with the rest looked up from reference TRBV5-8 and TRBJ1-1, is EAGVTQSPTHLIKTRGQQATLRCSPISGHTSVYWYQQALGLGLQFLLWYDEGEERNRGNFPPRFSGRQFPNYSSELNVNALELEDSALYLCASSLSLNTEAFFGQGTRLTVV.

As for this clone: In the same sample, other DNA sequences code for this CDR3. The V and J genes are TRBV5-4 and TRBJ2-1; 7 bases map to TRBD1. The CDR3 runs 14 residues. J lost 3 bases, V lost 4 bases, and 4 bases had no gene match. Germline values: CDR1 SGHNT, CDR2 YYREEE (reference sequence). In nucleotides, the CDR3 is TGTGCCAGCAGCCTCCGGGACAGCTACAATGAGCAGTTCTTC. It translates to CASSLRDSYNEQFF.

V is TRBV11-3 and J is TRBJ1-6; D is unresolved. This CDR3 has 12 amino acids. Trimming took off 4 bases at V and 9 bases at J, with 7 bases between the two ends. Germline lookup yields CDR1 SGHNT and CDR2 YENEEA. The CDR3 loop is CASSSPGSPLHF. CDR3 DNA: TGTGCCAGCAGCTCCCCTGGTTCACCCCTCCACTTT.

V gene TRBV18 combines with J gene TRBJ2-7; 11 bases match TRBD2. Losses at the gene ends were 4 bases for V and 3 bases for J; bases not matched to a gene: 5. The CDR3 is 15 residues long. Per the germline V gene, CDR1 is KGHSH and CDR2 is LQKENI. CDR3 amino acids: CASSLTSGMDYEQYF. In DNA, the CDR3 is TGTGCCAGCTCACTGACTAGCGGGATGGACTACGAGCAGTACTTC. Full variable domain (remainder filled in from reference TRBV18 and TRBJ2-7): NAGVMQNPRHLVRRRGQEARLRCSPMKGHSHVYWYRQLPEEGLKFMVYLQKENIIDESGMPKERFSAEFPKEGPSILRIQQVVRGDSAAYFCASSLTSGMDYEQYFGPGTRLTVT.

The chain has TRBV6-5 and TRBJ1-4; D gene ambiguous. The CDR3 loop spans 14 amino acids. Deletions cut 6 bases from V and 7 bases from J, with 15 bases between. In germline, CDR1 is MNHEY, CDR2 SVGAGI. The chain's CDR3 is CASRAGWAGEKLFF. The DNA for the CDR3 is TGTGCCAGCAGAGCCGGGTGGGCCGGTGAAAAACTGTTTTTT.

V usage is TRBV11-2 and J usage is TRBJ2-3; possibly TRBD1 for D (6 bases). The CDR3 is 17 amino acids. The V gene lost 1 base and the J gene lost 1 base, with 15 bases spanning the gap. CDR1 is SGHAT, CDR2 FQNNGV, per germline. CDR3 sequence reads: CASSLAAGDPRTDTQYF. The CDR3 DNA follows: TGTGCCAGCAGCTTAGCGGCAGGGGACCCTCGCACAGATACGCAGTATTTT.

The V gene is TRBV5-1, the J gene TRBJ2-1, with D unresolved. Germline CDR1 is SGHRS and CDR2 is YFSETQ. This CDR3 spans 16 amino acids. Trimming took 0 bases from V and 7 from J, leaving 17 bases between them. The DNA for the CDR3 is TGCGCCAGCAGCTTGGACCCTGTACGGACCCTGAATGAGCAGTTCTTC. Amino acid sequence: CASSLDPVRTLNEQFF. The full variable domain, in which reference TRBV5-1 and TRBJ2-1 provide the parts outside the CDR3, is KAGVTQTPRYLIKTRGQQVTLSCSPISGHRSVSWYQQTPGQGLQFLFEYFSETQRNKGNFPGRFSGRQFSNSRSEMNVSTLELGDSALYLCASSLDPVRTLNEQFFGPGTRLTVL.

This chain uses TRBV5-1 with TRBJ2-1, with 7 bases aligning to TRBD2. V shed 0 bases, J shed 3 bases, and the junction held 3 bases outside the gene matches. The germline V gene has CDR1 SGHRS and CDR2 YFSETQ. This CDR3 contains 15 residues. CDR3 in DNA: TGCGCCAGCAGCTTGGGGACTAGTCTCTACAATGAGCAGTTCTTC. This codes for CASSLGTSLYNEQFF. The full variable domain, completed using reference TRBV5-1 and TRBJ2-1, is KAGVTQTPRYLIKTRGQQVTLSCSPISGHRSVSWYQQTPGQGLQFLFEYFSETQRNKGNFPGRFSGRQFSNSRSEMNVSTLELGDSALYLCASSLGTSLYNEQFFGPGTRLTVL.

In DNA, the CDR3 is TGTGCCAGCAGTGAAGGGTCCCGGGCAGAGATATATGGCTACACCTTC. It codes for CASSEGSRAEIYGYTF. V usage is TRBV6-1 and J usage is TRBJ1-2; D uncertain. Germline V CDR1 and CDR2: MNHNS, SASEGT. V gave up 1 base and J gave up 5 bases, with 17 bases separating them. This CDR3 is built from 16 residues.

This clone showed up just once. The chain has TRBV7-8 and TRBJ2-7; 10 bases align to TRBD2. V trimming: 2 bases; J trimming: 5 bases; junction bases outside the gene matches: 6. CDR1 is SGHVS, CDR2 FQNEAQ, per germline. This CDR3 spans 15 amino acids. CDR3 in DNA: TGTGCCAGCAGCTTACTAGCGGGAGCAGGAAACGAGCAGTACTTC. This sequence encodes CASSLLAGAGNEQYF.

The rearrangement joins TRBV5-8 to TRBJ2-1; 7 bases agree with TRBD1. The junction had 4 bases not matched to a gene; V was cut back by 2 bases and J by 2 bases. Looked up from germline, CDR1 is SGHTS and CDR2 is YDEGEE. The CDR3 runs to 15 residues. CDR3 sequence reads: CASSFRDRAYNEQFF. CDR3 nucleotides: TGTGCCAGCAGCTTTCGAGACAGGGCCTACAATGAGCAGTTCTTC. The whole variable domain, filled in from reference TRBV5-8 and TRBJ2-1, reads EAGVTQSPTHLIKTRGQQATLRCSPISGHTSVYWYQQALGLGLQFLLWYDEGEERNRGNFPPRFSGRQFPNYSSELNVNALELEDSALYLCASSFRDRAYNEQFFGPGTRLTVL.